What follows is one T cell receptor beta chain and its context. The entry originates in a study of CD4+ T cells in melanoma. Clones were sequenced by immunoSEQ multiplex PCR, and TCRdb holds only the in-frame ones, with some missing. This table holds 10,000 to 13,000 clones, around 66% found once. Germline V CDR1 and CDR2: SNHLY, FYNNEI. This CDR3 spans 13 amino acids. V dropped 6 bases and J dropped 6 bases, with 14 bases sitting between them. The genes are TRBV2 and TRBJ1-2, with a possible D match to TRBD1 (5 bases). Sequencing was done on a sample of cells from a culture (not recorded whether cultured in vitro). This TCR was sampled from a human donor with melanoma. The CDR3, as DNA: TGTGCCAGCAGATACGAACGAGGGGATGGCTACACCTTC. The encoded protein is CASRYERGDGYTF.